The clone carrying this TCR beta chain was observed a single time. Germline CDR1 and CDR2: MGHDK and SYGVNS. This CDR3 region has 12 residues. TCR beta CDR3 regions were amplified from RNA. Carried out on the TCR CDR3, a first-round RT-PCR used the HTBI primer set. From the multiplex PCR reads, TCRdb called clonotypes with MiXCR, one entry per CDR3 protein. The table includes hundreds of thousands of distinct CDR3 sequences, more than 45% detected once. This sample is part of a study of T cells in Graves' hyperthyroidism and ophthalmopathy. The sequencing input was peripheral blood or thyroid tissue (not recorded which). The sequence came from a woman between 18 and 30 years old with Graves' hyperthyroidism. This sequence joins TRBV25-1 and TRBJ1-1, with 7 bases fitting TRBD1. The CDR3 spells CARPDRVAEAFF. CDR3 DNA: TGTGCTAGACCAGACAGGGTCGCTGAAGCTTTCTTT.